The rows below give T cell receptor beta chains drawn from one sample of a study of T cell repertoires in cytomegalovirus infection. TCRdb re-called the reads with MiXCR, one entry per CDR3 protein. The sample contains over 150,000 distinct CDR3 sequences, about an eighth of which appear only once. The sequencing sample was made of PBMCs. The receptors shown here come from a human donor in good health (CMV status not recorded). Some clones in this sample may be carry-over from other donors' samples. Each CDR3 is given with its conserved first and last residue. A D gene is named only where the DNA matches it firmly. Only some rows state a clone size, as once, few, many or a class for expanded clones.

clone size	D gene	J gene	V gene	CDR3 DNA	CDR3 protein
few	TRBD2	TRBJ2-1	TRBV19	TGTGCCAGTACCGAGGGAGGGGCGCGTAATGAGCAGTTCTTC	CASTEGGARNEQFF
few	TRBD1	TRBJ2-2	TRBV11-2	TGTGCCAGCAGCTTAAGGGGGCAAGCTTTGGAGCTGTTTTTT	CASSLRGQALELFF
many	TRBD2	TRBJ2-1	TRBV19	TGTGCCAGTAGGAATAGCGGGGGACTAGCAAAAAATGAGCAGTTCTTC	CASRNSGGLAKNEQFF
many	TRBD2	TRBJ2-1	TRBV28	TGTGCCAGCTTTACTAGCGGGCCCTACAATGAGCAGTTCTTC	CASFTSGPYNEQFF
-	TRBD1	TRBJ1-2	TRBV13	TGTGCCAGCAGCCCAAGCGGGACAGCATACTCTGGCTACACCTTC	CASSPSGTAYSGYTF
-	-	TRBJ2-3	TRBV20-1	TGCAGTGCTAGAGATTTTGGTAGCGGTCGCACAGATACGCAGTATTTT	CSARDFGSGRTDTQYF
-	-	TRBJ2-7	TRBV7-9	TGTGCCAGCAGCGAATCCGGAGTGTTGGGGGACGAGCAGTACTTC	CASSESGVLGDEQYF
-	TRBD2	TRBJ2-3	TRBV5-6	TGTGCCAGCAGCCGAAGGGCTAGCGGGGGGGGGCGCACAGATACGCAGTATTTT	CASSRRASGGGRTDTQYF
many	TRBD1	TRBJ2-7	TRBV6-1	TGTGCCAGCAGTGATAGACAGGGATACGAGCAGTACTTC	CASSDRQGYEQYF
many	-	TRBJ2-3	TRBV7-2	TGTGCCAGCAGCCTAGGGGCGTTCCCAGATACGCAGTATTTT	CASSLGAFPDTQYF
-	TRBD2	TRBJ2-1	TRBV24-1	TGTGCCACCAGTGATTTACGGCTAGCGGAAAACAATGAGCAGTTCTTC	CATSDLRLAENNEQFF
few	TRBD1	TRBJ1-5	TRBV20-1	TGCAGTGCTTGGGAACAGGGGATTAGCAATCAGCCCCAGCATTTT	CSAWEQGISNQPQHF
-	-	TRBJ1-1	TRBV4-1	TGCGCCAGCAGCCGGGGGGGTTGGGCTGAAGCTTTCTTT	CASSRGGWAEAFF
few	-	TRBJ2-1	TRBV12-3/TRBV12-4	TGTGCCAGCAGTTTCGGGCGTTCCTCCTACAATGAGCAGTTCTTC	CASSFGRSSYNEQFF
few	TRBD2	TRBJ2-5	TRBV18	TGTGCCAGCTCACCAACTAGCGGCAGTATTGAGACCCAGTACTTC	CASSPTSGSIETQYF
few	TRBD1	TRBJ1-1	TRBV2	TGTGCCAGCAGGAGACAGGGTCGAACTGAAGCTTTCTTT	CASRRQGRTEAFF
few	-	TRBJ1-1	TRBV5-1	TGCGCCAGCAGCCTCTTGACAGGCGGGTCTGAAGCTTTCTTT	CASSLLTGGSEAFF
-	TRBD1	TRBJ1-3	TRBV18	TGTGCCAGCTCAGCCAAGACAGGGGGCGACGGAAACACCATATATTTT	CASSAKTGGDGNTIYF
-	TRBD2	TRBJ2-7	TRBV15	TGTGCCACCAGCAGGGCGGGAGTGCGCGAGCAGTACTTC	CATSRAGVREQYF
-	-	TRBJ1-3	TRBV7-9	TGTGCCAGCAGGAGGTCACCCTTCTCTGGAAACACCATATATTTT	CASRRSPFSGNTIYF
many	-	TRBJ2-5	TRBV7-2	TGTGCCAGCAGCACATTCGGCATGCAGGACCAAGAGACCCAGTACTTC	CASSTFGMQDQETQYF
many	-	TRBJ1-3	TRBV28	TGTGCCAGCAGTTTACAGGTCTCTGGAAACACCATATATTTT	CASSLQVSGNTIYF
few	-	TRBJ2-7	TRBV2	TGTGCCAGCTCCGTGGGTAGGGGGTCCTACGAGCAGTACTTC	CASSVGRGSYEQYF
few	-	TRBJ2-7	TRBV7-9	TGTGCCAGCAGCTTAGGGTGGGGGGAGACCTCCCACGAGCAGTACTTC	CASSLGWGETSHEQYF
-	-	TRBJ2-7	TRBV29-1	TGCAGCGTTTCAAGGGGTATGGCGTACGAGCAGTACTTC	CSVSRGMAYEQYF
-	TRBD2	TRBJ2-3	TRBV14	TGTGCCAGCAGCCCACTAGCGACCCCACAGTATTTT	CASSPLATPQYF
many	TRBD1	TRBJ1-1	TRBV7-2	TGTGCCAGCAGCCCTACCAGGGGGACAGAGACTGAAGCTTTCTTT	CASSPTRGTETEAFF
-	-	TRBJ1-2	TRBV14	TGTGCCAGCAGCCAAGATAAGGGTTGGGGCTACACCTTC	CASSQDKGWGYTF
-	-	TRBJ2-1	TRBV19	TGTGCCAGTAGACGACTGGCGGGGTCCGGGAATGAGCAGTTCTTC	CASRRLAGSGNEQFF
-	-	TRBJ2-7	TRBV7-8	TGTGCCAGCAGCTTAGTGGTGGGCCAACCGAACTTC	CASSLVVGQPNF
many	TRBD1	TRBJ1-1	TRBV6-5	TGTGCCAGCAGTTACTCGACAGGGGACCCTCTCCCTACTGAAGCTTTCTTT	CASSYSTGDPLPTEAFF
-	TRBD1	TRBJ1-1	TRBV29-1	TGCAGCGTGGCGCACCGGGACAGGGGGGTGAACACTGAAGCTTTCTTT	CSVAHRDRGVNTEAFF
many	-	TRBJ1-6	TRBV28	TGTGCCAGCAGGTTAGGGCCCCGGAGGACCTATAATTCACCCCTCCACTTT	CASRLGPRRTYNSPLHF
-	-	TRBJ1-6	TRBV20-1	TGCAGTGCTAGACGACAGTATAATTCACCCCTCCACTTT	CSARRQYNSPLHF
many	-	TRBJ2-2	TRBV4-2	TGTGCCAGCAGCCAGCCCAGAGGTCTAAACACCGGGGAGCTGTTTTTT	CASSQPRGLNTGELFF
many	TRBD2	TRBJ2-2	TRBV7-8	TGTGCCAGCAGCAAAAGGGGCGGAGTGGCGGGAGAGAACACCGGGGAGCTGTTTTTT	CASSKRGGVAGENTGELFF
many	TRBD1	TRBJ1-1	TRBV15	TGTGCCACCAGCAGGGGCAGGGGGAAAAGTGACACTGAAGCTTTCTTT	CATSRGRGKSDTEAFF
few	-	TRBJ2-1	TRBV4-1	TGCGCCAGCAGCCCTCTGGGAGGTCCAATCTACAATGAGCAGTTCTTC	CASSPLGGPIYNEQFF
few	TRBD1	TRBJ1-2	TRBV29-1	TGCAGCGTTGAAGCTCCGGACAGGGACGACTATGGCTACACCTTC	CSVEAPDRDDYGYTF
few	TRBD1	TRBJ2-7	TRBV29-1	TGCAGCGTTGGTGACAGGGCCGCCTACGAGCAGTACTTC	CSVGDRAAYEQYF
many	-	TRBJ2-1	TRBV12-3/TRBV12-4	TGTGCCAGCAGTTTGGGGGAGAAATACAATGAGCAGTTCTTC	CASSLGEKYNEQFF
-	TRBD2	TRBJ2-3	TRBV27	TGTGCCAGCAGTTCCTCCCGGGGGGGCTCCCTGGCGGCTACGCAGTATTTT	CASSSSRGGSLAATQYF
-	TRBD1	TRBJ1-1	TRBV6-2/TRBV6-3	TGTGCCAGCAGGGACAGGGTCCTGAACACTGAAGCTTTCTTT	CASRDRVLNTEAFF
-	-	TRBJ1-2	TRBV20-1	TGCAGTGCTAGAGATTCCGGACAGAACTATGGCTACACCTTC	CSARDSGQNYGYTF
few	TRBD1	TRBJ2-7	TRBV29-1	TGCAGCGTTCGGTCACGACAGGGGCGCTACGAGCAGTACTTC	CSVRSRQGRYEQYF